A selection of T cell receptor beta chains follows, all from one sample in a study of T-cell reconstitution after alpha-beta-depleted transplantation in children. Via MiXCR, TCRdb re-called the PCR reads, giving one row per CDR3 protein. Of 670,000 or so distinct CDR3 sequences in the sample, about an eighth were seen once. Material: PBMCs, obtained before TCRalphabeta/CD19-depleted stem cell transplant. These receptors all stem from a girl aged 2-9 years with congenital amegakaryocytic thrombocytopenia, due to receive a stem cell transplant. Both conserved end residues are part of each CDR3. The D gene is left open where the match is weak. Part of the rows lack a size; the others show once, few, many or a class for expanded clones.

clone size | D gene | J gene | V gene | CDR3 protein | CDR3 DNA
many | . | TRBJ1-3 | TRBV5-1 | CASSLVASSGNTIYF | TGCGCCAGCAGCTTGGTGGCTTCCTCTGGAAACACCATATATTTT
few | TRBD2 | TRBJ2-2 | TRBV7-9 | CASSVTSDGGELFF | TGTGCCAGCAGCGTTACTAGCGACGGCGGGGAGCTGTTTTTT
few | . | TRBJ2-7 | TRBV28 | CASSVLPYEQYF | TGTGCCAGCAGTGTACTACCCTACGAGCAGTACTTC
. | TRBD1 | TRBJ1-1 | TRBV20-1 | CSADTGVRTEAFF | TGCAGTGCCGATACAGGGGTTAGGACTGAAGCTTTCTTT
many | . | TRBJ1-1 | TRBV7-8 | CASSFTWTEGTEAFF | TGTGCCAGCAGCTTTACCTGGACAGAAGGGACTGAAGCTTTCTTT
. | TRBD1 | TRBJ1-1 | TRBV18 | CASPLQGASVAFF | TGTGCCAGCCCCCTGCAGGGGGCTTCGGTTGCTTTCTTT
many | . | TRBJ1-1 | TRBV29-1 | CSGSGPEAFF | TGCAGCGGATCAGGGCCTGAAGCTTTCTTT
many | TRBD1 | TRBJ1-5 | TRBV28 | CASTTGEIQPQHF | TGTGCCAGCACCACAGGGGAAATACAGCCCCAGCATTTT
few | TRBD2 | TRBJ2-1 | TRBV5-1 | CASSSQPGFGREYNEQFF | TGCGCCAGCAGCAGCCAGCCTGGTTTCGGGAGGGAATACAATGAGCAGTTCTTC
. | TRBD1 | TRBJ2-6 | TRBV5-1 | CASSRGQAHSGANVLTF | TGCGCCAGCAGCAGAGGACAGGCCCATTCTGGGGCCAACGTCCTGACTTTC
. | . | TRBJ2-5 | TRBV12-3/TRBV12-4 | CASSSTRDSQETQYF | TGTGCCAGCAGTTCTACAAGGGACTCCCAAGAGACCCAGTACTTC
. | . | TRBJ2-1 | TRBV5-1 | CASTLALGNEQFF | TGCGCCAGCACCTTGGCTCTCGGGAATGAGCAGTTCTTC
. | . | TRBJ2-1 | TRBV20-1 | CSARVVASYNEQFF | TGCAGTGCTAGAGTAGTAGCTTCCTACAATGAGCAGTTCTTC
many | TRBD1 | TRBJ1-1 | TRBV20-1 | CSATPSTGLAEAFF | TGCAGTGCCACCCCATCGACAGGGCTGGCTGAAGCTTTCTTT
many | . | TRBJ1-1 | TRBV5-1 | CASRGGGGNTEAFF | TGCGCCAGCAGAGGTGGGGGCGGAAACACTGAAGCTTTCTTT
few | TRBD2 | TRBJ2-1 | TRBV3-1 | CASSQDRLAGAEQFF | TGTGCCAGCAGCCAAGACAGGCTAGCGGGGGCTGAGCAGTTCTTC
. | TRBD2 | TRBJ2-1 | TRBV29-1 | CSVLSGISYNEQFF | TGCAGCGTCTTAAGCGGGATCTCCTACAATGAGCAGTTCTTC
many | TRBD2 | TRBJ2-1 | TRBV15 | CATSRRLTSGYNEQFF | TGTGCCACCAGCAGACGGTTGACTAGCGGGTACAATGAGCAGTTCTTC
few | . | TRBJ2-3 | TRBV5-8 | CASSPWEALLSTDTQYF | TGTGCCAGCAGCCCCTGGGAGGCTCTACTTAGCACAGATACGCAGTATTTT
many | TRBD2 | TRBJ2-2 | TRBV10-3 | CAISETSGTGELFF | TGTGCCATCAGTGAGACTAGCGGGACCGGGGAGCTGTTTTTT
many | . | TRBJ2-5 | TRBV20-1 | CSATLQETQYF | TGCAGTGCAACCTTACAAGAGACCCAGTACTTC
. | . | TRBJ2-1 | TRBV7-9 | CASTDTAGTTNNEQFF | TGTGCCAGCACGGACACCGCCGGAACCACCAACAATGAGCAGTTCTTC
few | . | TRBJ2-5 | TRBV4-1 | CASSSLTGFETQYF | TGCGCCAGCAGTTCCCTTACAGGGTTCGAGACCCAGTACTTC
. | TRBD1 | TRBJ2-3 | TRBV10-3 | CAIRGVTGDWPDTQYF | TGTGCCATCAGGGGGGTGACAGGGGACTGGCCAGATACGCAGTATTTT
. | TRBD2 | TRBJ2-1 | TRBV14 | CASSHRTSGYEQFF | TGTGCCAGCAGCCACCGGACTAGCGGTTATGAGCAGTTCTTC
few | . | TRBJ1-2 | TRBV20-1 | CSARDPNLLVQRGGYTF | TGCAGTGCTAGAGATCCTAATTTGCTTGTACAGCGAGGAGGCTACACCTTC
many | TRBD2 | TRBJ2-7 | TRBV5-8 | CASSQLAGAPYEQYF | TGTGCCAGCAGCCAACTAGCGGGAGCTCCCTACGAGCAGTACTTC
many | TRBD1 | TRBJ1-3 | TRBV27 | CASSSMDRGRGNTIYF | TGTGCCAGCAGTTCAATGGACAGGGGACGTGGAAACACCATATATTTT
. | . | TRBJ2-7 | TRBV5-6 | CASSYEHEQYF | TGTGCCAGCAGCTATGAGCACGAGCAGTACTTC
. | . | TRBJ2-5 | TRBV3-1 | CASSQGGSGRTLQETQYF | TGTGCCAGCAGCCAAGGAGGGTCCGGGCGCACCCTCCAAGAGACCCAGTACTTC
few | TRBD1 | TRBJ1-2 | TRBV20-1 | CSAPGSFGQGSYGYTF | TGCAGTGCTCCCGGTTCATTCGGACAGGGGTCCTATGGCTACACCTTC
many | TRBD2 | TRBJ2-7 | TRBV7-8 | CASTLRREVAYEQYF | TGTGCCAGCACCCTAAGGCGGGAGGTGGCCTACGAGCAGTACTTC
many | . | TRBJ2-1 | TRBV20-1 | CSAREVPGPLGHEQFF | TGCAGTGCTAGAGAGGTACCCGGGCCCTTAGGGCATGAGCAGTTCTTC
many | TRBD2 | TRBJ2-2 | TRBV20-1 | CSARDTIAGASTGELFF | TGCAGTGCTAGAGACACAATAGCGGGAGCCTCAACCGGGGAGCTGTTTTTT
many | . | TRBJ2-7 | TRBV12-3/TRBV12-4 | CASSLAATSYEQYF | TGTGCCAGCAGTTTAGCCGCCACCTCCTACGAGCAGTACTTC
few | . | TRBJ2-1 | TRBV7-3 | CASQLSLGGTQFF | TGTGCCAGTCAGCTTAGTCTAGGTGGTACCCAGTTCTTC
. | TRBD2 | TRBJ2-1 | TRBV20-1 | CSASGPAERGDEQFF | TGCAGTGCTAGTGGGCCGGCCGAGCGGGGCGATGAGCAGTTCTTC
. | . | TRBJ1-1 | TRBV20-1 | CSAPPGQNTEAFF | TGCAGTGCTCCTCCGGGACAGAACACTGAAGCTTTCTTT
many | . | TRBJ2-7 | TRBV20-1 | CSAKGVSYDEQYF | TGCAGTGCTAAGGGAGTCAGCTACGACGAGCAGTACTTC
. | TRBD2 | TRBJ2-1 | TRBV5-1 | CASSLDLNGRGNYNEQFF | TGCGCCAGCAGCTTGGATTTAAACGGGAGGGGGAACTACAATGAGCAGTTCTTC
. | . | TRBJ2-7 | TRBV30 | CAWTPTMTAYEQYF | TGTGCCTGGACCCCCACCATGACAGCCTACGAGCAGTACTTC
few | TRBD1 | TRBJ2-1 | TRBV5-6 | CASIPRDRGQNEQFF | TGTGCCAGCATACCCCGGGACAGGGGGCAAAATGAGCAGTTCTTC
many | . | TRBJ2-2 | TRBV5-1 | CASSEGGSYTGELFF | TGCGCCAGCAGCGAGGGAGGCAGCTACACCGGGGAGCTGTTTTTT